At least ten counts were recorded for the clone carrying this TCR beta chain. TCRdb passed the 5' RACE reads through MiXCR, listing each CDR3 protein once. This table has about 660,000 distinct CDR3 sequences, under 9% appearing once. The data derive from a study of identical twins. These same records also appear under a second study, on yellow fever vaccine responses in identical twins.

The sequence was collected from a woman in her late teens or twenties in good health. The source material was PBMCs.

Here the CDR3 DNA reads TGTGCCAGCAGGAGACAGGGGGTGGCAGATACGCAGTATTTT. This encodes CASRRQGVADTQYF. The V call is TRBV6-1, the J call TRBJ2-3; TRBD1 matches 9 bases. The CDR3 length is 14 residues. The junction had 5 bases not matched to a gene; V was cut back by 6 bases and J by 4 bases. Germline V gene data show CDR1 as MNHNS and CDR2 as SASEGT.